These T cell receptor beta chains were read from a single sample in a study of T cell repertoires in cytomegalovirus infection. Using its own MiXCR run on the reads, TCRdb lists one record per CDR3 protein. Among approximately 750,000 distinct CDR3 sequences listed, about 40% were seen once. The material sequenced was PBMCs. Receptors originate from a human donor in good health (CMV status not recorded). Some clones in this sample may be carry-over from other donors' samples. The CDR3 runs from the conserved cysteine through the conserved F or W. A D gene is named only where the DNA matches it firmly. Clone size is shown for a subset of rows, as once, few, many or a class of expanded clone.

D gene	clone size	V gene	J gene	CDR3 protein	CDR3 DNA
TRBD2	many	TRBV28	TRBJ2-1	CASSTRSSTTSGNYNEQFF	TGTGCCAGCAGTACGCGAAGCAGTACGACTAGCGGAAACTACAATGAGCAGTTCTTC
TRBD2	NA	TRBV7-2	TRBJ2-7	CASSPVKRGSPSYEQYF	TGTGCCAGCAGCCCCGTCAAGCGGGGGTCACCGTCCTACGAGCAGTACTTC
TRBD1	NA	TRBV20-1	TRBJ1-4	CSASGTAATNEKLFF	TGCAGTGCTAGCGGGACAGCCGCAACTAATGAAAAACTGTTTTTT
NA	NA	TRBV11-3	TRBJ2-1	CASSLDTDYRDEQFF	TGTGCCAGCAGCTTAGATACGGACTACCGCGATGAGCAGTTCTTC
NA	NA	TRBV6-5	TRBJ2-3	CASSYSGGAQYF	TGTGCCAGCAGTTACTCAGGGGGGGCGCAGTATTTT
TRBD1	many	TRBV7-8	TRBJ1-1	CASSPSGTGSTEAFF	TGTGCCAGCAGCCCCTCCGGGACAGGGAGCACTGAAGCTTTCTTT
TRBD1	NA	TRBV29-1	TRBJ1-1	CSVDWTGGLDTEAFF	TGCAGCGTTGATTGGACAGGGGGGCTGGACACTGAAGCTTTCTTT
TRBD2	many	TRBV6-1	TRBJ2-5	CASSEAQRGIQETQYF	TGTGCCAGCAGTGAAGCGCAGCGGGGTATCCAAGAGACCCAGTACTTC
NA	NA	TRBV5-1	TRBJ1-1	CASSLYGENTEAFF	TGCGCCAGCAGCTTGTATGGAGAGAACACTGAAGCTTTCTTT
NA	NA	TRBV28	TRBJ1-5	CASSFEGRYYSNQPQHF	TGTGCCAGCAGTTTCGAGGGACGGTACTATAGCAATCAGCCCCAGCATTTT
NA	NA	TRBV11-3	TRBJ2-5	CASSGWTGPAQYF	TGTGCCAGCAGCGGATGGACCGGTCCGGCCCAGTACTTC
TRBD1	NA	TRBV27	TRBJ2-1	CASSPRTGSRQGSYNEQFF	TGTGCCAGCAGTCCCCGGACAGGGAGCAGGCAAGGCTCCTACAATGAGCAGTTCTTC
NA	many	TRBV10-2	TRBJ2-1	CASSEGSYNEQFF	TGCGCCAGCTCGGAGGGGAGTTACAATGAGCAGTTCTTC
NA	NA	TRBV27	TRBJ1-6	CASRRGLSLISPLHF	TGTGCCAGCAGGAGGGGATTATCACTAATTTCACCCCTCCACTTT
TRBD2	many	TRBV7-2	TRBJ2-1	CASSFPSGREQFF	TGTGCCAGCAGCTTCCCTAGCGGGAGAGAGCAGTTCTTC
NA	few	TRBV12-3/TRBV12-4	TRBJ1-1	CASSQPQGGSTEAFF	TGTGCCAGCAGTCAGCCACAGGGAGGGAGCACTGAAGCTTTCTTT
TRBD1	few	TRBV11-3	TRBJ1-2	CASSLGQGIGYTF	TGTGCCAGCAGCTTGGGACAGGGGATCGGCTACACCTTC
TRBD1	few	TRBV28	TRBJ1-2	CASSGDRSYGYTF	TGTGCCAGCAGTGGGGACAGGAGCTATGGCTACACCTTC
NA	NA	TRBV20-1	TRBJ2-1	CSALNWRSSYNEQFF	TGCAGTGCTCTAAATTGGAGGAGCTCCTACAATGAGCAGTTCTTC
NA	NA	TRBV18	TRBJ2-1	CASYYFGAEQNEQFF	TGTGCCAGCTATTACTTCGGCGCAGAACAGAATGAGCAGTTCTTC
NA	NA	TRBV19	TRBJ2-1	CASSNNRDGYNEQFF	TGTGCCAGTAGCAACAATCGGGACGGTTACAATGAGCAGTTCTTC
TRBD1	few	TRBV24-1	TRBJ1-1	CATSDPGQGRVAFF	TGTGCCACCAGTGATCCGGGACAGGGCAGAGTGGCTTTCTTT
TRBD1	few	TRBV28	TRBJ2-5	CAAAGDRTQYF	TGTGCCGCGGCCGGGGACAGGACCCAGTACTTC
TRBD2	many	TRBV12-3/TRBV12-4	TRBJ2-7	CASRLAGGLSYEQYF	TGTGCCAGCAGATTAGCGGGGGGACTATCCTACGAGCAGTACTTC
TRBD1	NA	TRBV12-3/TRBV12-4	TRBJ1-4	CASTSPGQGEKLFF	TGTGCCAGCACTTCCCCGGGACAGGGTGAAAAACTGTTTTTT
NA	many	TRBV7-2	TRBJ2-7	CASSLVGSGIHEQYF	TGTGCCAGCAGCTTAGTAGGAAGCGGTATCCACGAGCAGTACTTC
NA	NA	TRBV20-1	TRBJ1-6	CSATQYRAPNSPLHF	TGCAGTGCTACCCAGTACAGGGCCCCTAATTCACCCCTCCACTTT
TRBD2	NA	TRBV7-8	TRBJ2-7	CASSLALAGAQEQYF	TGTGCCAGCAGCTTGGCACTAGCGGGAGCTCAAGAGCAGTACTTC
NA	NA	TRBV2	TRBJ2-2	CASSERGAYNTGELFF	TGTGCCAGCAGTGAAAGAGGGGCGTACAACACCGGGGAGCTGTTTTTT
NA	many	TRBV7-2	TRBJ2-3	CASSLGGAGGASQYF	TGTGCCAGCAGCTTAGGAGGGGCAGGAGGGGCATCGCAGTATTTT
NA	NA	TRBV2	TRBJ1-2	CASTDDYGYTF	TGTGCCAGCACGGACGACTATGGCTACACCTTC
TRBD1	few	TRBV6-1	TRBJ1-1	CASSPMTGIVTEAFF	TGTGCCAGCAGCCCAATGACAGGGATTGTCACTGAAGCTTTCTTT
NA	NA	TRBV5-1	TRBJ1-3	CASSKTGPGNTIYF	TGCGCCAGCAGCAAGACAGGCCCTGGAAACACCATATATTTT
NA	many	TRBV7-2	TRBJ1-5	CASSLGGIGQPQHF	TGTGCCAGCAGCCTGGGGGGGATCGGTCAGCCCCAGCATTTT
NA	NA	TRBV5-1	TRBJ1-3	CASSFTPFGNTIYF	TGCGCCAGCAGCTTCACCCCTTTCGGAAACACCATATATTTT
NA	NA	TRBV27	TRBJ1-6	CASSVQLRSYNSPLHF	TGTGCCAGCAGTGTACAGCTTCGCTCCTATAATTCACCCCTCCACTTT
NA	NA	TRBV6-1	TRBJ1-5	CASSALMDQPQHF	TGTGCCAGCAGTGCTCTAATGGATCAGCCCCAGCATTTT
NA	NA	TRBV25-1	TRBJ1-2	CASSVMLVGGEFDYGYTF	TGTGCCAGCAGTGTGATGTTGGTTGGGGGCGAGTTTGACTATGGCTACACCTTC
NA	many	TRBV6-5	TRBJ2-7	CASSYTESYEQYF	TGTGCCAGCAGTTACACAGAGAGCTACGAGCAGTACTTC
NA	NA	TRBV7-6	TRBJ2-7	CASSLGSGQTSYEQYF	TGTGCCAGCAGCTTAGGGTCAGGCCAGACCTCCTACGAGCAGTACTTC